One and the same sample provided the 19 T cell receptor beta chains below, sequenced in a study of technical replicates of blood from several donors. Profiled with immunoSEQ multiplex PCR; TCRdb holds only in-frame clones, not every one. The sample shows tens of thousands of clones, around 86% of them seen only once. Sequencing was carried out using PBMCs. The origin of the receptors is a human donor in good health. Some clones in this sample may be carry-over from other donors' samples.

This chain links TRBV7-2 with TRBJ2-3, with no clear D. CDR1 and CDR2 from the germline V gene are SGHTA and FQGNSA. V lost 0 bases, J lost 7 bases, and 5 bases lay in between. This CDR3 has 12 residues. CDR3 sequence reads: CASSLASYTQYF. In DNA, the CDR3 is TGTGCCAGCAGCTTAGCGTCCTATACGCAGTATTTT.

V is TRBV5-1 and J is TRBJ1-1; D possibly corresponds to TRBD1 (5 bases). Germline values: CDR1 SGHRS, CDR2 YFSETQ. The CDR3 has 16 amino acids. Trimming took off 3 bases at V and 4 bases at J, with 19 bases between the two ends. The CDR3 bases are TGCGCCAGCAGCTCGGATCGTAGGACATTTGGCACTGAAGCTTTCTTT. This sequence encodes CASSSDRRTFGTEAFF.

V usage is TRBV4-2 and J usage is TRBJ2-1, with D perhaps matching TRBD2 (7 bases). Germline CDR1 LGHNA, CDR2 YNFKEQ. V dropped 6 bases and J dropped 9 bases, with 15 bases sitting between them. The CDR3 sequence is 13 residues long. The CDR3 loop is CASSGGAGIEQFF. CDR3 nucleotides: TGTGCCAGCAGTGGGGGGGCCGGGATTGAGCAGTTCTTC.

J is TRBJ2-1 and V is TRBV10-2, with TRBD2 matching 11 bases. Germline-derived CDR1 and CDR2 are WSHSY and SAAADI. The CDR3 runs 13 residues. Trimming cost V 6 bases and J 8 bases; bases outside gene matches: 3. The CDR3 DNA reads TGCGCCAGCAGGGGACTAGCGGCCTATGAGCAGTTCTTC. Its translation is CASRGLAAYEQFF.

CDR3 sequence: CASRLTRDTEAFF. CDR3 DNA: TGCGCCAGCAGGCTGACAAGAGACACTGAAGCTTTCTTT. The chain uses TRBV10-2 and TRBJ1-1; D is unresolved. The V gene's germline CDR1 is WSHSY and CDR2 SAAADI. Trimming pared 6 bases from V and 3 bases from J, leaving 11 bases between. The CDR3 loop spans 13 amino acids.

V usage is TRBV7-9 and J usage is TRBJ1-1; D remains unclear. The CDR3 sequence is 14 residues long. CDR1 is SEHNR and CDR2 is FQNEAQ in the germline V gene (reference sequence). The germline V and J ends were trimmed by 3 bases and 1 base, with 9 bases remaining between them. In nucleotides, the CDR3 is TGTGCCAGCAGCTTTATCAGTGGGAACACTGAAGCTTTCTTT. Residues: CASSFISGNTEAFF.

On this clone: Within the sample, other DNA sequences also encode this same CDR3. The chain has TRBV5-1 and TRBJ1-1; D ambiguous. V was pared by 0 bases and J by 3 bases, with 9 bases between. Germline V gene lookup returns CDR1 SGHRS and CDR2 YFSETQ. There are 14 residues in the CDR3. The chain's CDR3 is CASSLGGGYTEAFF. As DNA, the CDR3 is TGCGCCAGCAGCTTGGGGGGAGGGTACACTGAAGCTTTCTTT.

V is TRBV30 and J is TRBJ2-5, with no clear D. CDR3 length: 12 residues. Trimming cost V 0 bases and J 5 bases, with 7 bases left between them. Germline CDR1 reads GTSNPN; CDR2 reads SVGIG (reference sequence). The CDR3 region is CAWSVVRETQYF. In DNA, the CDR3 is TGTGCCTGGAGTGTCGTCCGGGAGACCCAGTACTTC.

The CDR3 DNA reads as TGCGCCAGCAGCCAAGAGTGGGGGGTCCAAGAGACCCAGTACTTC. This translates into CASSQEWGVQETQYF. V usage is TRBV4-3 and J usage is TRBJ2-5; D possibly corresponds to TRBD2 (6 bases). The V gene lost 0 bases and the J gene lost 1 base, with 9 bases spanning the gap. Germline values: CDR1 LGHNA, CDR2 YSLEER. This CDR3 contains 15 residues.

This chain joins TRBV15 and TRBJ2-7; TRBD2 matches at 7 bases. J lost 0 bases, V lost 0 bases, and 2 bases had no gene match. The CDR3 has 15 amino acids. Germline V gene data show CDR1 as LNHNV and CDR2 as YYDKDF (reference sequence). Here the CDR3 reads CATSREGGSSYEQYF. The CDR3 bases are TGTGCCACCAGCAGAGAGGGGGGGAGCTCCTACGAGCAGTACTTC.

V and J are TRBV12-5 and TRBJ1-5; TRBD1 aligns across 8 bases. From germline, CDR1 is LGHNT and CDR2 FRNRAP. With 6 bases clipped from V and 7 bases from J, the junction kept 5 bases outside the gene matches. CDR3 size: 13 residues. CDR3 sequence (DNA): TGTGCTAGTGGCGGACAGGGACAACAGCCCCAGCATTTT. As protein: CASGGQGQQPQHF.

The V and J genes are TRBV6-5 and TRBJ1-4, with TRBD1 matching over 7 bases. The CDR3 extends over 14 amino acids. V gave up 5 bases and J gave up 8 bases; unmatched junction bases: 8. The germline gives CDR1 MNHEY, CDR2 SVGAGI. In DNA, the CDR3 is TGTGCCAGCAGTCCTGGACAGGTCCGGGAAAAACTGTTTTTT. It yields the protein CASSPGQVREKLFF.

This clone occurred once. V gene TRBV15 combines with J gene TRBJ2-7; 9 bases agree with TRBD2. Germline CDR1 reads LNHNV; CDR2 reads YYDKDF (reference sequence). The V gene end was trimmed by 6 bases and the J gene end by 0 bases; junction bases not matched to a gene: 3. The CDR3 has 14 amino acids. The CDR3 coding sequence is TGTGCCACCAGTAGCGGGGGTCTCTCCTACGAGCAGTACTTC. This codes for CATSSGGLSYEQYF. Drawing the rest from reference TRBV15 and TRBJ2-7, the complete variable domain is DAMVIQNPRYQVTQFGKPVTLSCSQTLNHNVMYWYQQKSSQAPKLLFHYYDKDFNNEADTPDNFQSRRPNTSFCFLDIRSPGLGDTAMYLCATSSGGLSYEQYFGPGTRLTVT.

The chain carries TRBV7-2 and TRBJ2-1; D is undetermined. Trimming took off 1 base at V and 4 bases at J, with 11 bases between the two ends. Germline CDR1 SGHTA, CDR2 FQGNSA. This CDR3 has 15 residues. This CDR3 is CASSLVMGLYNEQFF. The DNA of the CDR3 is TGTGCCAGCAGCTTAGTTATGGGCCTTTACAATGAGCAGTTCTTC.

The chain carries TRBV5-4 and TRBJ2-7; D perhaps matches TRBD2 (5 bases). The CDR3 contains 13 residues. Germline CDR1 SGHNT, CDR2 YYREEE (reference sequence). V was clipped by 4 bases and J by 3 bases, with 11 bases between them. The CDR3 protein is CASSPDGNYEQYF. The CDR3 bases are TGTGCCAGCAGCCCCGACGGGAACTACGAGCAGTACTTC.

The CDR3 is CASSGGRGTSSGNTIYF. The CDR3 nucleotides are TGTGCCAGCAGCGGAGGTAGGGGGACATCTTCTGGAAACACCATATATTTT. The chain has TRBV21-1 and TRBJ1-3; TRBD1 is the table's D call and was not checked against the DNA. TRBV21-1 corresponds to a pseudogene. The CDR3 runs 17 residues.

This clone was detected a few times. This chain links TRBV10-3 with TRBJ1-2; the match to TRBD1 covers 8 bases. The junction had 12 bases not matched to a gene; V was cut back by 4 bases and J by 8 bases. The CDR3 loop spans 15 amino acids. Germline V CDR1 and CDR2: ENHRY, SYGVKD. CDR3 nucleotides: TGTGCCATCAGTGGGGCAGGGGGCTCGTTTGGGGGCTACACCTTC. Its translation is CAISGAGGSFGGYTF.

CDR3 in amino acids: CTSSGGGVFGSPLHF. The CDR3, as DNA: TGCACCAGCAGCGGCGGAGGGGTATTTGGGTCACCCCTCCACTTT. The chain combines TRBV1 with TRBJ1-6. TRBV1 is given as a pseudogene. The length of the CDR3 is 15 residues.

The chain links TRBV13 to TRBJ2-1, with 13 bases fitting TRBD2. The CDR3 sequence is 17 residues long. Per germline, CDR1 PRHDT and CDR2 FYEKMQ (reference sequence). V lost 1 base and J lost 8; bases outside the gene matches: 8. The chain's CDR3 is CASSLVPRTSGRHEQFF. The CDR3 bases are TGTGCCAGCAGCTTAGTTCCCCGGACTAGCGGGAGACATGAGCAGTTCTTC.